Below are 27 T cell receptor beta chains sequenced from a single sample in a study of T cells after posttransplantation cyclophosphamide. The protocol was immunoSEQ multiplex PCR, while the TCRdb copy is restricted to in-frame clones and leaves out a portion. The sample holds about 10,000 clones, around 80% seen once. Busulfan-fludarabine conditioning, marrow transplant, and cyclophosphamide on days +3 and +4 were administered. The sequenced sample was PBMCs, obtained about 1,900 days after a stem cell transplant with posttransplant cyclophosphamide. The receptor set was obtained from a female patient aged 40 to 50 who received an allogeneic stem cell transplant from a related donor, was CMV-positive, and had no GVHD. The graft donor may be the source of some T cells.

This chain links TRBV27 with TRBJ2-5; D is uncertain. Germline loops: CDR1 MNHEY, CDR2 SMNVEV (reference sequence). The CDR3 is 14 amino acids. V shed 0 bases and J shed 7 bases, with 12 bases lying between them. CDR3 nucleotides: TGTGCCAGCAGTTTATCGGCAGGTCTAAGGACCCAGTACTTC. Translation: CASSLSAGLRTQYF.

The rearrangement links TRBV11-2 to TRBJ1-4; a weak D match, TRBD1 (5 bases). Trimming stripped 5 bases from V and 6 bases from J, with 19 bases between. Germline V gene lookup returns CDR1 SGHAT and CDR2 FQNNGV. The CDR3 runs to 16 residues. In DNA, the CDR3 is TGTGCCAGCAGCACAATCCGGGGACTGCGGGATGAAAAACTGTTTTTT. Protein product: CASSTIRGLRDEKLFF.

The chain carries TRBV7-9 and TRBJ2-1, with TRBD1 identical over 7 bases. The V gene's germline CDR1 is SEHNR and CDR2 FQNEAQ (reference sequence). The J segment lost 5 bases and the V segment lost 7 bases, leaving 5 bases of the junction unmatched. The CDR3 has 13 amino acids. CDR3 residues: CASTRQGDNEQFF. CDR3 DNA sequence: TGTGCCAGCACGAGACAGGGCGACAATGAGCAGTTCTTC.

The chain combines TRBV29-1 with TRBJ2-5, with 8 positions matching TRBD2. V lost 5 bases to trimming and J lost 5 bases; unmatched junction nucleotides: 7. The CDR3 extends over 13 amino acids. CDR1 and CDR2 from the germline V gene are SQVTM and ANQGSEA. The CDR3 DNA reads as TGCAGCGTTCGGGGGGGGGCCGGGGAGACCCAGTACTTC. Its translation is CSVRGGAGETQYF.

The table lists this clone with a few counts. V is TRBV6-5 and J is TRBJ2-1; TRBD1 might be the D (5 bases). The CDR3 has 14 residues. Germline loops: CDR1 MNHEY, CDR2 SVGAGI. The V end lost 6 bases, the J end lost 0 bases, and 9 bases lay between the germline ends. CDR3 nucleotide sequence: TGTGCCAGCAGGGGGCAGAGCTCCTACAATGAGCAGTTCTTC. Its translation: CASRGQSSYNEQFF.

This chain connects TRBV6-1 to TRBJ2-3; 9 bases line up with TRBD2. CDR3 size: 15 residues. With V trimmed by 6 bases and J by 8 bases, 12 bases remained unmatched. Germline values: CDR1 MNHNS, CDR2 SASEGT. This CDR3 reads CASRQRGAAAGTQYF. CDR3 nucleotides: TGTGCCAGCAGGCAGCGGGGGGCTGCCGCGGGTACGCAGTATTTT.

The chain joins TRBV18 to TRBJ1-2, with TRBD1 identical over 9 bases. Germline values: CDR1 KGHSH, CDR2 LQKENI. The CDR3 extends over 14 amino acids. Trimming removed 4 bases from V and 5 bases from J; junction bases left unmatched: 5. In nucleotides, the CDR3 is TGTGCCAGCTCACGGTTACAGGGGGCGTATGGCTACACCTTC. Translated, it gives CASSRLQGAYGYTF. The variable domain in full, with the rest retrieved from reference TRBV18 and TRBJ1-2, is NAGVMQNPRHLVRRRGQEARLRCSPMKGHSHVYWYRQLPEEGLKFMVYLQKENIIDESGMPKERFSAEFPKEGPSILRIQQVVRGDSAAYFCASSRLQGAYGYTFGSGTRLTVV.

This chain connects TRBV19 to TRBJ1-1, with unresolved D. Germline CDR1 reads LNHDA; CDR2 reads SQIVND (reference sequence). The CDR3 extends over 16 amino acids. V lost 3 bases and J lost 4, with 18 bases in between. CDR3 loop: CASSIGGGYLGTEAFF. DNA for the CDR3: TGTGCCAGTAGTATCGGCGGAGGATACTTAGGCACTGAAGCTTTCTTT. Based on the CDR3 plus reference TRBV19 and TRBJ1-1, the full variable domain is DGGITQSPKYLFRKEGQNVTLSCEQNLNHDAMYWYRQDPGQGLRLIYYSQIVNDFQKGDIAEGYSVSREKKESFPLTVTSAQKNPTAFYLCASSIGGGYLGTEAFFGQGTRLTVV.

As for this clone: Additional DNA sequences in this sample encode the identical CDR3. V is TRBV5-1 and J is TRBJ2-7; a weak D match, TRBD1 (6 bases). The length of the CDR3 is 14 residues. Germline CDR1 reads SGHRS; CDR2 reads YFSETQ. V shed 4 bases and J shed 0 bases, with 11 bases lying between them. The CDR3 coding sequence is TGCGCCAGCAGCCTCGGACAGAGCTCCTACGAGCAGTACTTC. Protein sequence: CASSLGQSSYEQYF.

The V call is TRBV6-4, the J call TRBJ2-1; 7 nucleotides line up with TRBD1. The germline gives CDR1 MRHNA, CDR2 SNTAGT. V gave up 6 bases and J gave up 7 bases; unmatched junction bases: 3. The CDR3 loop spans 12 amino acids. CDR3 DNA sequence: TGTGCCAGCAGAGGCAGGGGGAATGAGCAGTTCTTC. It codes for CASRGRGNEQFF.

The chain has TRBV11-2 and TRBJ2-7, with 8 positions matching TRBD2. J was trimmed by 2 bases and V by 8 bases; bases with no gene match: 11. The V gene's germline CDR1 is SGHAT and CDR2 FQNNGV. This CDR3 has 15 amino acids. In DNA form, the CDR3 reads TGTGCCAGCCACCCTACGGGGGGGCTCGCCTACGAGCAGTACTTC. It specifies CASHPTGGLAYEQYF.

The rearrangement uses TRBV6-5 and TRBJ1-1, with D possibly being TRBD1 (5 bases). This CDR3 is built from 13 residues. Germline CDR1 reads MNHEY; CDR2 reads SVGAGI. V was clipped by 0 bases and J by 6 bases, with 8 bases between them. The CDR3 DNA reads TGTGCCAGCAGTTACTCGCAGGGCTCTGAAGCTTTCTTT. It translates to CASSYSQGSEAFF.

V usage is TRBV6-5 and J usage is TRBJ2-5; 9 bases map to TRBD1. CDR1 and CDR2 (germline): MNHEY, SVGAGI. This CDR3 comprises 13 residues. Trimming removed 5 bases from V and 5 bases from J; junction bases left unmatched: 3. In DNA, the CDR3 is TGTGCCAGCAGTCCGGGGACAGGGGAGACCCAGTACTTC. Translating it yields CASSPGTGETQYF.

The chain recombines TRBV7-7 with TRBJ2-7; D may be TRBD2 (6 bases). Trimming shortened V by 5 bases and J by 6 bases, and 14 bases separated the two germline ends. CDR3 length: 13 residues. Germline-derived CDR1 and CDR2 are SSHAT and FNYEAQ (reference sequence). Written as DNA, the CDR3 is TGTGCCAGCAGCAGAGGGTCGGGAGCCGAGCAGTACTTC. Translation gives CASSRGSGAEQYF.

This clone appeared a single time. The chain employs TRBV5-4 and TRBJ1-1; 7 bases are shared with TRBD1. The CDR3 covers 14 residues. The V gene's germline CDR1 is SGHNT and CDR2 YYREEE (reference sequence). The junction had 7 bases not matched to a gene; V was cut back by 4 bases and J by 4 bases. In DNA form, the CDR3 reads TGTGCCAGCAGCCTGACAGGGCGGATCACTGAAGCTTTCTTT. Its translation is CASSLTGRITEAFF.

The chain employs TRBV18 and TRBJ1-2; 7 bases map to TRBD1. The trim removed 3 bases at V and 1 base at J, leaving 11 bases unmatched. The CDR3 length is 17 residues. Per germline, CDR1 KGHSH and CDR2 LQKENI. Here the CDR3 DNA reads TGTGCCAGCTCACCGGCTCCTACCGGGACAGTTAACTATGGCTACACCTTC. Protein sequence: CASSPAPTGTVNYGYTF.

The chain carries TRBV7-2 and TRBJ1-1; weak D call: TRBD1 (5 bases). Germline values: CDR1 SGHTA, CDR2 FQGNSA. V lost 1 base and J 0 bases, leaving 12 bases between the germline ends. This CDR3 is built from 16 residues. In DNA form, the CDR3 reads TGTGCCAGCAGCTTAGACTCGGGGGGAATGAACACTGAAGCTTTCTTT. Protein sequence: CASSLDSGGMNTEAFF. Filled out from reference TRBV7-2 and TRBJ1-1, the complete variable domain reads GAGVSQSPSNKVTEKGKDVELRCDPISGHTALYWYRQSLGQGLEFLIYFQGNSAPDKSGLPSDRFSAERTGGSVSTLTIQRTQQEDSAVYLCASSLDSGGMNTEAFFGQGTRLTVV.

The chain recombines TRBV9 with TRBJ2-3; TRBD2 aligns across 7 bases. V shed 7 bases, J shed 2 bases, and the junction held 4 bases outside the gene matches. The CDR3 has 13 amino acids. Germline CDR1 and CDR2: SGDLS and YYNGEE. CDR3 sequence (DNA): TGTGCCAGCGGGAGCGGGACCACAGATACGCAGTATTTT. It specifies CASGSGTTDTQYF.

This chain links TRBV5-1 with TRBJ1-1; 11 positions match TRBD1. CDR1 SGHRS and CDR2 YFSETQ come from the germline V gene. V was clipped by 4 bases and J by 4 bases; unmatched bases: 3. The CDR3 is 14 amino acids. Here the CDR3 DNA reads TGCGCCAGCAGCAGGACAGGGGGCGGCACTGAAGCTTTCTTT. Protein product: CASSRTGGGTEAFF.

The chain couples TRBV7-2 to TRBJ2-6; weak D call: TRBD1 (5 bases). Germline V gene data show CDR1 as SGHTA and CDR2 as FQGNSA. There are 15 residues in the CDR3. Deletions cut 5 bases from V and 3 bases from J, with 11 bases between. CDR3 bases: TGTGCCAGCAGCCCCCAGGGCGGTGGGGCCAACGTCCTGACTTTC. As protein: CASSPQGGGANVLTF.

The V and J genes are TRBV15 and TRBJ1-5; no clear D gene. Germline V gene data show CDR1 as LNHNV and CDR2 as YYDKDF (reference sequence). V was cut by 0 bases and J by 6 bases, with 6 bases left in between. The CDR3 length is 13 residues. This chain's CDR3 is CATSRDRSQPQHF. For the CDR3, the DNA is TGTGCCACCAGCAGAGATCGTAGTCAGCCCCAGCATTTT.

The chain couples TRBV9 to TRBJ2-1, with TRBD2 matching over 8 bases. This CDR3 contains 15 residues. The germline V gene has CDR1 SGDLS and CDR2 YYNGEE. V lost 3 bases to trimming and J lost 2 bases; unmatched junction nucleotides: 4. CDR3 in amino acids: CASSAGGSTYNEQFF. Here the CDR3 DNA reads TGTGCCAGCAGCGCGGGGGGGTCCACCTACAATGAGCAGTTCTTC.

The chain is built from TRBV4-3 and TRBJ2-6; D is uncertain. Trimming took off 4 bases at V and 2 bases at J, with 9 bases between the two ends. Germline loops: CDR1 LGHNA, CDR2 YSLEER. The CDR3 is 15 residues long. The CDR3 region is CASSPHMAGANVLTF. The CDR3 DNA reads TGCGCCAGCAGCCCACACATGGCTGGGGCCAACGTCCTGACTTTC.

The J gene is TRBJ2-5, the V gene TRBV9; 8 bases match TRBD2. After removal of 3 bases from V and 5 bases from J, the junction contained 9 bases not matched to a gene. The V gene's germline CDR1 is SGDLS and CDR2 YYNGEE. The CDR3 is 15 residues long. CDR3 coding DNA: TGTGCCAGCAGCGACCCGATAGCGGGGCAGGAGACCCAGTACTTC. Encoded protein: CASSDPIAGQETQYF.

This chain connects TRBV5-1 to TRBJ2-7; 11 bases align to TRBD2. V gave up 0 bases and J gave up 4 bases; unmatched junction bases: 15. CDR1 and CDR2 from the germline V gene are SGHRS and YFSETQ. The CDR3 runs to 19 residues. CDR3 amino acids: CASSLAGTSGASKRYEQYF. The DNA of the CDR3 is TGCGCCAGCAGCTTGGCCGGGACTAGCGGAGCCTCAAAAAGGTACGAGCAGTACTTC. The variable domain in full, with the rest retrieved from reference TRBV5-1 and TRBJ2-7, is KAGVTQTPRYLIKTRGQQVTLSCSPISGHRSVSWYQQTPGQGLQFLFEYFSETQRNKGNFPGRFSGRQFSNSRSEMNVSTLELGDSALYLCASSLAGTSGASKRYEQYFGPGTRLTVT.

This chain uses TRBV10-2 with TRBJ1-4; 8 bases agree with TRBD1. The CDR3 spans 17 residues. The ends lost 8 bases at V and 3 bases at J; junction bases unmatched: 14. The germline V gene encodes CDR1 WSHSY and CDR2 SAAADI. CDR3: CASAGLARGLANEKLFF. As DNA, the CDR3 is TGCGCCAGCGCTGGGCTAGCCAGGGGGCTTGCTAATGAAAAACTGTTTTTT.

CDR3 sequence reads: CASSALTGTRYGYTF. CDR3 coding DNA: TGTGCCAGCAGTGCCCTGACCGGGACAAGGTATGGCTACACCTTC. The V call is TRBV6-6, the J call TRBJ1-2; TRBD1 is a possible D gene (6 bases). Germline CDR1 MNHNY, CDR2 SVGAGI (reference sequence). With 5 bases removed from V and 5 bases from J, the gap between germline ends came to 18 bases. This CDR3 spans 15 amino acids.